The 19 T cell receptor beta chains in this list originate from one sample, sequenced in a study of blood T cell repertoires in COVID-19. Profiled with immunoSEQ multiplex PCR; TCRdb holds only in-frame clones, not every one. The sample has approximately 190,000 clones; roughly four fifths are singletons. The sample taken for sequencing was peripheral blood. These receptors all stem from a woman aged 70-85 years with active or convalescent COVID-19.

V usage is TRBV5-5 and J usage is TRBJ1-1, with 10 nucleotides matching TRBD1. The germline V gene has CDR1 SGHKS and CDR2 YYEKEE (reference sequence). CDR3 length equals 14 residues. Trimming removed 0 bases from V and 6 bases from J; junction bases left unmatched: 2. CDR3 coding DNA: TGTGCCAGCAGCTTGGGACAGGGGGCGGCTGAAGCTTTCTTT. Translated, it gives CASSLGQGAAEAFF.

The chain has TRBV7-6 and TRBJ2-1, with 10 bases identical to TRBD2. This CDR3 contains 18 residues. In germline, CDR1 is SGHVS, CDR2 FNYEAQ. The V and J ends lost 1 base and 9 bases, in that order; junction bases with no gene match: 15. Written as DNA, the CDR3 is TGTGCCAGCAGCTTAGATGTGGCTAGCGGGAGCCTAAAGGTTGAGCAGTTCTTC. It yields the protein CASSLDVASGSLKVEQFF.

The gene calls are TRBV19 and TRBJ2-2; perhaps TRBD2 as D (5 bases). The CDR3 totals 14 residues. Trimming took off 6 bases at V and 1 base at J, with 9 bases between the two ends. Germline V gene sequence: CDR1 LNHDA, CDR2 SQIVND (reference sequence). The CDR3 DNA reads as TGTGCCAGTAGGAGGGATGTGAACACCGGGGAGCTGTTTTTT. This sequence encodes CASRRDVNTGELFF.

The CDR3 sequence: CASSLTSGDTFHNEQFF. The CDR3 nucleotides read TGCGCCAGCAGCTTAACCTCCGGGGACACCTTCCACAATGAGCAGTTCTTC. The V call is TRBV5-1, the J call TRBJ2-1, with D possibly being TRBD1 (6 bases). Germline V gene data show CDR1 as SGHRS and CDR2 as YFSETQ. The CDR3 has 17 residues. With 2 bases removed from V and 5 bases from J, the gap between germline ends came to 20 bases.

This chain connects TRBV3-1 (or the pseudogene TRBV3-2) to TRBJ2-7; maybe TRBD2 (6 bases). The CDR3 covers 14 residues. V lost 1 base, J lost 6 bases, and 13 bases lay in between. Per germline, CDR1 LGHDT and CDR2 YNNKEL (reference sequence). The CDR3 region is CASSQGDSAPEQYF. CDR3 in DNA: TGTGCCAGCAGCCAAGGGGACTCGGCCCCCGAGCAGTACTTC.

The CDR3 spells CATRKGINQPQHF. The CDR3 DNA sequence: TGTGCCACCAGGAAGGGGATCAATCAGCCCCAGCATTTT. This chain joins TRBV6-5 and TRBJ1-5, with D perhaps TRBD1 (5 bases). The CDR3 has 13 amino acids. Trimming removed 10 bases from V and 3 bases from J, with 13 bases in between. Germline V gives CDR1 MNHEY, CDR2 SVGAGI.

A few counts support this clone. The genes are TRBV13 and TRBJ1-1, with D maybe TRBD1 (5 bases). The V gene's germline CDR1 is PRHDT and CDR2 FYEKMQ (reference sequence). The CDR3 is 16 amino acids. Trimming took 6 bases from V and 0 from J, leaving 17 bases between them. The CDR3 coding sequence is TGTGCCAGCAGTCGACAGACCAGTATGTTGAACACTGAAGCTTTCTTT. Translated, it gives CASSRQTSMLNTEAFF.

This chain connects TRBV5-1 to TRBJ2-3, with 7 nucleotides matching TRBD2. Germline CDR1 is SGHRS and CDR2 is YFSETQ. The CDR3 runs 15 residues. V lost 4 bases to trimming and J lost 6 bases; unmatched junction nucleotides: 11. The CDR3 here is CASSRRLAPSDTQYF. CDR3 sequence (DNA): TGCGCCAGCAGCCGGAGACTAGCCCCATCGGATACGCAGTATTTT.

The gene calls are TRBV6-5 and TRBJ1-2, with 10 nucleotides matching TRBD1. The J segment lost 7 bases and the V segment lost 6 bases, leaving 5 bases of the junction unmatched. CDR1 and CDR2 (germline): MNHEY, SVGAGI. The CDR3 is 13 amino acids. CDR3 amino acids: CASSRTGGGGYTF. The CDR3 DNA sequence: TGTGCCAGCAGCCGGACAGGGGGTGGTGGCTACACCTTC.

The rearrangement uses TRBV28 and TRBJ2-6, with a possible D match to TRBD2 (7 bases). Germline loops: CDR1 MDHEN, CDR2 SYDVKM. There are 19 residues in the CDR3. The V end was cut by 4 bases, the J end by 3 bases, with 22 bases between. This CDR3 is CASSSPRGGILYGANVLTF. The CDR3 nucleotides read TGTGCCAGCAGTTCCCCGAGGGGGGGCATATTATATGGGGCCAACGTCCTGACTTTC.

This chain uses TRBV5-1 with TRBJ2-5; 8 bases line up with TRBD2. The V segment lost 3 bases and the J segment 3 bases; nucleotides outside the gene matches: 10. The CDR3 spans 16 residues. The germline V gene has CDR1 SGHRS and CDR2 YFSETQ. CDR3 loop: CASSSGGGRAKETQYF. CDR3 nucleotide sequence: TGCGCCAGCAGCTCCGGGGGGGGAAGGGCGAAAGAGACCCAGTACTTC.

The chain combines TRBV28 with TRBJ1-1; the D is unclear. The CDR3 spans 13 residues. Trimming pared 5 bases from V and 3 bases from J, leaving 10 bases between. Germline V gene lookup returns CDR1 MDHEN and CDR2 SYDVKM. The CDR3 is CASSRLRDTEAFF. The CDR3 DNA is TGTGCCAGCAGTAGGTTGCGGGACACTGAAGCTTTCTTT.

This rearrangement joins TRBV29-1 to TRBJ2-1; 12 nucleotides match TRBD2. The V gene's germline CDR1 is SQVTM and CDR2 ANQGSEA. V lost 6 bases, J lost 4 bases, and 13 bases stayed unmatched. This CDR3 is built from 17 residues. CDR3 coding DNA: TGCAGCGTCACATCGGGACTAGCGGGCGCCTTTTACAATGAGCAGTTCTTC. Translation: CSVTSGLAGAFYNEQFF.

This clone was counted between two and nine times. This sequence joins TRBV24-1 and TRBJ1-5; D may be TRBD1 (5 bases). The length of the CDR3 is 13 residues. Between the trimmed V and J ends, which lost 2 bases and 9 bases, there was a span of 10 bases. Germline CDR1 is KGHDR and CDR2 is SFDVKD. The CDR3 DNA reads TGTGCCACCAGTGATTCGGGGGATGCGCCCCAGCATTTT. Translation gives CATSDSGDAPQHF.

This clone occurred a few times. The genes are TRBV5-4 and TRBJ2-3; possibly TRBD2 for D (6 bases). This CDR3 comprises 15 residues. Trimming pared 6 bases from V and 2 bases from J, leaving 16 bases between. Germline lookup yields CDR1 SGHNT and CDR2 YYREEE (reference sequence). CDR3: CASKYSGTPTDTQYF. CDR3 bases: TGTGCCAGCAAATATTCCGGGACTCCCACAGATACGCAGTATTTT.

The chain recombines TRBV6-1 with TRBJ1-6; D is undetermined. The V end lost 2 bases, the J end lost 5 bases, and 13 bases lay between the germline ends. Germline V gives CDR1 MNHNS, CDR2 SASEGT. The CDR3 spans 16 residues. CDR3 loop: CASSEPRKADNSPLHF. As DNA, the CDR3 is TGTGCCAGCAGTGAACCACGGAAAGCGGATAATTCACCCCTCCACTTT.

The table lists this clone with a few counts. The genes are TRBV7-9 and TRBJ2-1, with 7 bases lining up with TRBD2. The CDR3 length is 15 residues. After removal of 2 bases from V and 3 bases from J, the junction contained 4 bases not matched to a gene. The germline V gene encodes CDR1 SEHNR and CDR2 FQNEAQ (reference sequence). CDR3 bases: TGTGCCAGCAGCTTATCTAGCGGTTTCTACAATGAGCAGTTCTTC. Translation: CASSLSSGFYNEQFF. The full variable domain, in which reference TRBV7-9 and TRBJ2-1 provide the parts outside the CDR3, is DTGVSQNPRHKITKRGQNVTFRCDPISEHNRLYWYRQTLGQGPEFLTYFQNEAQLEKSRLLSDRFSAERPKGSFSTLEIQRTEQGDSAMYLCASSLSSGFYNEQFFGPGTRLTVL.

The V and J genes are TRBV4-2 and TRBJ2-3; 14 nucleotides agree with TRBD2. There are 16 residues in the CDR3. Germline CDR1 LGHNA, CDR2 YNFKEQ. J was trimmed by 5 bases and V by 6 bases; bases with no gene match: 7. CDR3 amino acids: CASSAAGTSGRDTQYF. CDR3 sequence (DNA): TGTGCCAGCAGTGCGGCCGGGACTAGCGGGAGAGATACGCAGTATTTT.

This clone was found once. The CDR3 region is CASSFEGRTGLGNTIYF. CDR3 coding DNA: TGCGCCAGCAGCTTTGAGGGACGAACAGGGCTCGGAAACACCATATATTTT. The J gene is TRBJ1-3, the V gene TRBV5-1, with D possibly matching TRBD1 (6 bases). This CDR3 has 17 amino acids. Germline V gene data show CDR1 as SGHRS and CDR2 as YFSETQ. V gave up 2 bases and J gave up 4 bases, with 19 bases separating them. The whole variable domain, filled in from reference TRBV5-1 and TRBJ1-3, reads KAGVTQTPRYLIKTRGQQVTLSCSPISGHRSVSWYQQTPGQGLQFLFEYFSETQRNKGNFPGRFSGRQFSNSRSEMNVSTLELGDSALYLCASSFEGRTGLGNTIYFGEGSWLTVV.